These T cell receptor beta chains were read from a single sample in a study of T cells in Graves' hyperthyroidism and ophthalmopathy. A single record per CDR3 protein comes from TCRdb applying MiXCR to the multiplex PCR reads. The sample includes 550,000 to 650,000 distinct CDR3 sequences, over 11% of them seen just once. Sequencing was done on a sample of blood. The receptor source for this set is a woman aged 25 to 39 with Graves' hyperthyroidism that later progressed to Graves' ophthalmopathy. Both conserved end residues are part of each CDR3. The order of the fields is V gene, J gene, D gene, clone size, CDR3 DNA, CDR3 protein. A D gene is named only where the DNA matches it firmly. Clone size is given for some rows only: seen once, a few or many times, or a class if the clone is expanded.

V: TRBV20-1; J: TRBJ2-3; D: TRBD2; size: many; DNA: TGCAGTGCTGGTGGACTAGCGAATTCGAAAGATACGCAGTATTTT; CDR3: CSAGGLANSKDTQYF
V: TRBV24-1; J: TRBJ1-5; D: NA; size: NA; DNA: TGTGCGACGCAAACGCCCCAGCATTTT; CDR3: CATQTPQHF
V: TRBV19; J: TRBJ2-7; D: NA; size: NA; DNA: TGTGCCAGTAGTATGCAAGCCCGGGACCACGAGCAGTACTTC; CDR3: CASSMQARDHEQYF
V: TRBV20-1; J: TRBJ2-1; D: NA; size: NA; DNA: TGCAGTGCTAGTCGGTATTCGGATGAGCAGTTCTTC; CDR3: CSASRYSDEQFF
V: TRBV25-1; J: TRBJ2-1; D: NA; size: few; DNA: TGTGCCAGCGCCCAGGTATCTGTCAATGAGCAGTTCTTC; CDR3: CASAQVSVNEQFF
V: TRBV19; J: TRBJ1-2; D: NA; size: NA; DNA: TGTGCCAGTACCCCAAGGGGCAAGTACTATGGCTACACCTTC; CDR3: CASTPRGKYYGYTF
V: TRBV6-2/TRBV6-3; J: TRBJ2-1; D: TRBD2; size: many; DNA: TGTGCCAGCAGCGGACTAGCGGGAGGCCGTCTGAGTAATGAGCAGTTCTTC; CDR3: CASSGLAGGRLSNEQFF
V: TRBV9; J: TRBJ1-1; D: NA; size: many; DNA: TGTGCCAGCAGCGTAGGGCAGGGGATAAACACTGAAGCTTTCTTT; CDR3: CASSVGQGINTEAFF
V: TRBV9; J: TRBJ1-2; D: TRBD1; size: many; DNA: TGTGCCAGCAGCGATGGGACAGGTCTAGGCTACACCTTC; CDR3: CASSDGTGLGYTF
V: TRBV9; J: TRBJ2-2; D: NA; size: NA; DNA: TGTGCCAGCAGCGTAACGGAGGGTCGAGGAACCGGGGAGCTGTTTTTT; CDR3: CASSVTEGRGTGELFF
V: TRBV5-1; J: TRBJ2-1; D: TRBD1; size: NA; DNA: TGCGCCAGCAGCATTGGACAGGTCTCCTACAATGAGCAGTTCTTC; CDR3: CASSIGQVSYNEQFF
V: TRBV19; J: TRBJ2-1; D: TRBD2; size: many; DNA: TGTGCCAGTGGTACTAGCGGGAGGGCCGGGGAGCAGTTCTTC; CDR3: CASGTSGRAGEQFF
V: TRBV6-6; J: TRBJ2-5; D: TRBD2; size: many; DNA: TGTGCCAGCAGTTACGGGGCTAGCGGAAAAGAGACCCAGTACTTC; CDR3: CASSYGASGKETQYF
V: TRBV27; J: TRBJ2-7; D: NA; size: NA; DNA: TGTGCCAGCAGTGGGGGCGGGTTTGGCGGGAGCTCCTACGAGCAGTACTTC; CDR3: CASSGGGFGGSSYEQYF
V: TRBV30; J: TRBJ2-2; D: NA; size: many; DNA: TGTGCCTGGGGCAAGAACACCGGGGAGCTGTTTTTT; CDR3: CAWGKNTGELFF
V: TRBV7-9; J: TRBJ1-1; D: TRBD1; size: NA; DNA: TGTGCCAGCAGCTCTGGGACAGCCATGAACACTGAAGCTTTCTTT; CDR3: CASSSGTAMNTEAFF
V: TRBV11-1; J: TRBJ1-1; D: NA; size: many; DNA: TGTGCCAGCACCCCGGGGGGGGTTGGCACTGAAGCTTTCTTT; CDR3: CASTPGGVGTEAFF
V: TRBV3-1; J: TRBJ2-7; D: NA; size: many; DNA: TGTGCCAGCAGCCAAGTACAGGAGCAGTACTTC; CDR3: CASSQVQEQYF
V: TRBV28; J: TRBJ1-1; D: NA; size: few; DNA: TGTGCCAGCAGTTTAGATGCCACTGAAGCTTTCTTT; CDR3: CASSLDATEAFF
V: TRBV3-1; J: TRBJ2-5; D: NA; size: NA; DNA: TGTGCCAGCAGCCCCCCACTGGCGGAAGAGACCCAGTACTTC; CDR3: CASSPPLAEETQYF
V: TRBV7-3; J: TRBJ1-1; D: TRBD1; size: few; DNA: TGTGCCAGCAGCCTGACAGGGGGCAAGGGGGCTGAAGCTTTCTTT; CDR3: CASSLTGGKGAEAFF
V: TRBV5-6; J: TRBJ1-2; D: NA; size: few; DNA: TGTGCCAGCAGCTTGGGGTCGGCGTCCGTAACTAACTATGGCTACACCTTC; CDR3: CASSLGSASVTNYGYTF
V: TRBV7-9; J: TRBJ2-7; D: TRBD1; size: many; DNA: TGTGCCAGCAGCTCAGGGACGACAGGGGCGTACGAGCAGTACTTC; CDR3: CASSSGTTGAYEQYF
V: TRBV7-2; J: TRBJ1-2; D: NA; size: NA; DNA: TGTGCCAGCAGCCAAAGGACGATTGAGGCGACCCTTAACTATGGCTACACCTTC; CDR3: CASSQRTIEATLNYGYTF
V: TRBV10-3; J: TRBJ2-6; D: NA; size: few; DNA: TGTGCCATCAGTGAGGGGAGAGGGAACCGCTCTGGGGCCAACGTCCTGACTTTC; CDR3: CAISEGRGNRSGANVLTF
V: TRBV12-3/TRBV12-4; J: TRBJ2-2; D: NA; size: many; DNA: TGTGCCAGCAGTTTACAGAGGAACACCGGGGAGCTGTTTTTT; CDR3: CASSLQRNTGELFF
V: TRBV4-2; J: TRBJ2-2; D: NA; size: NA; DNA: TGTGCCAGCAGCCAACACACGGGCGGGGAGCTGTTTTTT; CDR3: CASSQHTGGELFF
V: TRBV18; J: TRBJ2-7; D: TRBD1; size: many; DNA: TGTGCCAGCTCACCAGGGACAGGGAAATCGCAGGAGCAGTACTTC; CDR3: CASSPGTGKSQEQYF
V: TRBV28; J: TRBJ2-7; D: NA; size: once; DNA: TGTGCCAGCCGCCGGGACCCGTCCCACGAGCAGTACTTC; CDR3: CASRRDPSHEQYF
V: TRBV7-9; J: TRBJ1-1; D: TRBD1; size: many; DNA: TGTGCCAGCAGCACGAACGAGGACAGGGCAGAAGCTTTCTTT; CDR3: CASSTNEDRAEAFF
V: TRBV3-1; J: TRBJ2-1; D: NA; size: few; DNA: TGTGCCAGCAGCCAGAGGGGGACCCGGACCAATGAGCAGTTCTTC; CDR3: CASSQRGTRTNEQFF
V: TRBV6-1; J: TRBJ2-3; D: NA; size: many; DNA: TGTGCCAGCACACCGGGACCGCTCACAGATACGCAGTATTTT; CDR3: CASTPGPLTDTQYF
V: TRBV29-1; J: TRBJ1-3; D: NA; size: NA; DNA: TGCAGCGTTGCACCCAGCCGAGGACCTGGAAACACCATATATTTT; CDR3: CSVAPSRGPGNTIYF
V: TRBV29-1; J: TRBJ2-5; D: NA; size: many; DNA: TGCAGCGTTGAGCGGGGAGAGACCCAGTACTTC; CDR3: CSVERGETQYF
V: TRBV11-3; J: TRBJ2-1; D: TRBD2; size: many; DNA: TGTGCCAGCAGCTTACGAGCGGGAGTTCTTGAGCAGTTCTTC; CDR3: CASSLRAGVLEQFF
V: TRBV7-3; J: TRBJ2-1; D: TRBD2; size: many; DNA: TGTGCCAGCAGCTTTCGACTAGCGGGAGGGCTCGGGAATGAGCAGTTCTTC; CDR3: CASSFRLAGGLGNEQFF
V: TRBV5-1; J: TRBJ2-3; D: NA; size: many; DNA: TGCGCCAGCAGCTTGGCCAGAGGGGGGCCCAGCACAGATACGCAGTATTTT; CDR3: CASSLARGGPSTDTQYF
V: TRBV19; J: TRBJ1-6; D: NA; size: many; DNA: TGTGCCAGTAGTATTTCGGGTCTCAGCTCCTATAATTCACCCCTCCACTTT; CDR3: CASSISGLSSYNSPLHF
V: TRBV30; J: TRBJ2-7; D: TRBD1; size: many; DNA: TGTGCCTGGGCCCGATCAGACAGGGGGCCCGAGCAGTACTTC; CDR3: CAWARSDRGPEQYF
V: TRBV19; J: TRBJ2-1; D: NA; size: many; DNA: TGTGCCAGTAGTACGCAGGGTGGCGTCGATGAGCAGTTCTTC; CDR3: CASSTQGGVDEQFF
V: TRBV19; J: TRBJ2-3; D: NA; size: many; DNA: TGTGCCAGTAGTATAGATCGGAGCACAGATACGCAGTATTTT; CDR3: CASSIDRSTDTQYF
V: TRBV16; J: TRBJ1-2; D: NA; size: many; DNA: TGTGCCAGCCTCCCCGATATGGGCTATGGCTACACCTTC; CDR3: CASLPDMGYGYTF
V: TRBV5-1; J: TRBJ2-6; D: NA; size: many; DNA: TGCGCCAGCAGCCGCGAACTGACTGGGGCCAACGTCCTGACTTTC; CDR3: CASSRELTGANVLTF
V: TRBV9; J: TRBJ2-6; D: NA; size: many; DNA: TGTGCCAGCAGCGTAGGTTGGGGGCATTATGCCTCTGGGGCCAACGTCCTGACTTTC; CDR3: CASSVGWGHYASGANVLTF
V: TRBV6-5; J: TRBJ1-4; D: NA; size: many; DNA: TGTGCCAGCAGTTACTCGCGTCCTTTCCCCGGGGAAAAACTGTTTTTT; CDR3: CASSYSRPFPGEKLFF
V: TRBV10-3; J: TRBJ2-7; D: NA; size: many; DNA: TGTGCCATCAGTGAGTCGGGCGGAACTTCCTACGAGCAGTACTTC; CDR3: CAISESGGTSYEQYF
V: TRBV20-1; J: TRBJ2-7; D: NA; size: few; DNA: TGCAGTGCTGGCCGAAAAAATGCGCGGGCAGCCTACGAGCAGTACTTC; CDR3: CSAGRKNARAAYEQYF
V: TRBV30; J: TRBJ2-5; D: NA; size: many; DNA: TGTGCCTGGAACCCTCTTGGAGAGACCCAGTACTTC; CDR3: CAWNPLGETQYF
V: TRBV28; J: TRBJ2-7; D: NA; size: many; DNA: TGTGCCAGCGGTCTAGCGTCTGTCAACGAGCAGTACTTC; CDR3: CASGLASVNEQYF
V: TRBV12-5; J: TRBJ1-5; D: NA; size: many; DNA: TGTGCTAGTGGTCCCCAACGCGCAGACAGCAATCAGCCCCAGCATTTT; CDR3: CASGPQRADSNQPQHF
V: TRBV7-3; J: TRBJ1-1; D: TRBD1; size: many; DNA: TGTGCCAGCAGCCCCTGGGTCAGGGGGGACCTAGGCACTGAAGCTTTCTTT; CDR3: CASSPWVRGDLGTEAFF